A single sample is the source of the 21 T cell receptor beta chains below, sequenced in a study of long-term antiretroviral therapy in people with HIV. Survey-level resolution applied to immunoSEQ assay v3.0. Libraries were prepared by immunoSEQ multiplex PCR; TCRdb keeps only in-frame clonotypes and omits some of them. The table has about 20,000 clones, approximately 90% seen once. The specimen comprised unsorted PBMCs, sampled about 4.6 years before starting antiretroviral therapy. The receptors originated from a woman in her twenties or thirties with HIV.

This chain uses TRBV5-4 with TRBJ1-6; D gene ambiguous. Germline V CDR1 and CDR2: SGHNT, YYREEE (reference sequence). Deletions cut 0 bases from V and 4 bases from J, with 2 bases between. The CDR3 is made up of 13 amino acids. The CDR3 protein is CASSLAYNSPLHF. CDR3 sequence (DNA): TGTGCCAGCAGCTTGGCTTATAATTCACCCCTCCACTTT.

The V gene is TRBV19, the J gene TRBJ2-5; no firm D call. The CDR3 loop spans 11 amino acids. Trimming shortened V by 6 bases and J by 2 bases, and 4 bases separated the two germline ends. The germline V gene encodes CDR1 LNHDA and CDR2 SQIVND (reference sequence). Here the CDR3 DNA reads TGTGCCAGTAGAGCACAAGAGACCCAGTACTTC. Translating gives CASRAQETQYF.

The chain recombines TRBV2 with TRBJ2-1, with unresolved D. Trimming stripped 4 bases from V and 5 bases from J, with 3 bases between. CDR3 size: 11 residues. From germline, CDR1 is SNHLY and CDR2 FYNNEI. Here the CDR3 DNA reads TGTGCCAGCAGTGCACACAATGAGCAGTTCTTC. Translation: CASSAHNEQFF. The full variable domain, completed using reference TRBV2 and TRBJ2-1, is EPEVTQTPSHQVTQMGQEVILRCVPISNHLYFYWYRQILGQKVEFLVSFYNNEISEKSEIFDDQFSVERPDGSNFTLKIRSTKLEDSAMYFCASSAHNEQFFGPGTRLTVL.

Only a few counts were recorded for this clone. The chain recombines TRBV30 with TRBJ1-5; D is unclear. The germline V gene has CDR1 GTSNPN and CDR2 SVGIG (reference sequence). Trimming shortened V by 2 bases and J by 3 bases, and 8 bases separated the two germline ends. CDR3 length equals 13 residues. In DNA, the CDR3 is TGTGCCTGGAGTTACGGTTACAATCAGCCCCAGCATTTT. This codes for CAWSYGYNQPQHF. The full variable domain, with the rest looked up from reference TRBV30 and TRBJ1-5, is SQTIHQWPATLVQPVGSPLSLECTVEGTSNPNLYWYRQAAGRGLQLLFYSVGIGQISSEVPQNLSASRPQDRQFILSSKKLLLSDSGFYLCAWSYGYNQPQHFGDGTRLSIL.

This clone was counted once. Here the CDR3 DNA reads TGCAGCGTTGCCCCGACAGGTAATGAGCAGTTCTTC. Translated: CSVAPTGNEQFF. The chain carries TRBV29-1 and TRBJ2-1, with D tentatively TRBD1 (6 bases). CDR1 and CDR2 (germline): SQVTM, ANQGSEA. The CDR3 loop spans 12 amino acids. Trimming shortened V by 4 bases and J by 7 bases, and 11 bases separated the two germline ends.

The V gene is TRBV7-9, the J gene TRBJ2-2, with D possibly matching TRBD1 (6 bases). This CDR3 has 16 amino acids. Germline CDR1 SEHNR, CDR2 FQNEAQ (reference sequence). Deletions cut 2 bases from V and 1 base from J, with 11 bases between. The CDR3 sequence: CASSLNPRGNTGELFF. The CDR3 DNA follows: TGTGCCAGCAGCTTAAACCCCAGGGGGAACACCGGGGAGCTGTTTTTT.

The chain uses TRBV5-5 and TRBJ1-6; possible D gene TRBD1, 5 bases. This CDR3 is built from 15 residues. Deletions cut 2 bases from V and 8 bases from J, with 14 bases between. CDR1 and CDR2 from the germline V gene are SGHKS and YYEKEE (reference sequence). CDR3 DNA: TGTGCCAGCAGCTTTAGACAGCCTAGGGATTCACCCCTCCACTTT. Translating gives CASSFRQPRDSPLHF.

This rearrangement joins TRBV7-9 to TRBJ1-5, with D possibly matching TRBD1 (6 bases). The CDR3 runs 12 residues. Per the germline V gene, CDR1 is SEHNR and CDR2 is FQNEAQ (reference sequence). V shed 5 bases and J shed 13 bases, with 15 bases lying between them. CDR3 sequence reads: CASSHTGGGQHF. CDR3 bases: TGTGCCAGCAGCCATACGGGGGGCGGACAGCATTTT.

The chain is built from TRBV9 and TRBJ1-1; D gene uncertain. V lost 2 bases and J 5 bases, leaving 16 bases between the germline ends. In germline, CDR1 is SGDLS, CDR2 YYNGEE. The CDR3 spans 15 residues. The CDR3 region has the DNA TGTGCCAGCAGCGTTCGGCCCTCCGGAGGAACTGAAGCTTTCTTT. It codes for CASSVRPSGGTEAFF.

CDR3 amino acids: CASSLDGQGITEAFF. The CDR3, as DNA: TGTGCCAGCAGTCTTGATGGACAGGGCATCACTGAAGCTTTCTTT. The V gene is TRBV7-2, the J gene TRBJ1-1; TRBD1 matches 8 bases. The trim removed 6 bases at V and 4 bases at J, leaving 10 bases unmatched. CDR3 length: 15 residues. Germline V gene sequence: CDR1 SGHTA, CDR2 FQGNSA.

V and J are TRBV6-1 and TRBJ1-4; possible D gene TRBD1, 5 bases. V was cut by 6 bases and J by 8 bases, with 16 bases left in between. The V gene's germline CDR1 is MNHNS and CDR2 SASEGT. The CDR3 has 14 amino acids. CDR3 sequence (DNA): TGTGCCAGCAGAGCCGGGACTGGACGCGAAAAACTGTTTTTT. The encoded protein is CASRAGTGREKLFF.

This clone was seen once. The rearrangement links TRBV21-1 to TRBJ1-5. TRBV21-1 is classified as a pseudogene. The CDR3 length is 16 residues. CDR3 DNA sequence: TGTGCCACCACCCCTCGGGGCTACGACCCCTATCAGCCCCAGCATTTT. Its translation: CATTPRGYDPYQPQHF.

This chain links TRBV6-1 with TRBJ1-2; the D is unclear. Germline CDR1 reads MNHNS; CDR2 reads SASEGT. Trimming stripped 3 bases from V and 1 base from J, with 15 bases between. The CDR3 has 16 residues. This chain's CDR3 is CASSDRPDSVNYGYTF. The CDR3 nucleotides read TGTGCCAGCAGTGATCGGCCAGACTCCGTTAACTATGGCTACACCTTC.

The rearrangement uses TRBV5-1 and TRBJ1-4; tentatively, D is TRBD1 (6 bases). Per the germline V gene, CDR1 is SGHRS and CDR2 is YFSETQ. Deletions cut 4 bases from V and 12 bases from J, with 19 bases between. There are 14 residues in the CDR3. The CDR3 nucleotides are TGCGCCAGCAGCCGTACAACAGGGTCAACGGAACTGTTTTTT. Its translation: CASSRTTGSTELFF.

This chain links TRBV18 with TRBJ2-7, with unresolved D. CDR1 and CDR2 (germline): KGHSH, LQKENI. The CDR3 contains 12 residues. The germline V and J ends were trimmed by 3 bases and 5 bases, with 8 bases remaining between them. CDR3 in DNA: TGTGCCAGCTCACCGTTAGCCCACGAGCAGTACTTC. Amino acids: CASSPLAHEQYF.

This clone was seen once. The chain links TRBV7-2 to TRBJ2-1; 10 bases line up with TRBD2. This CDR3 has 17 amino acids. Germline CDR1 is SGHTA and CDR2 is FQGNSA. After removal of 2 bases from V and 8 bases from J, the junction contained 12 bases not matched to a gene. For the CDR3, the DNA is TGTGCCAGCAGCTTAACTAGATTGAGCGGGGGGGCGGATGAGCAGTTCTTC. Translation gives CASSLTRLSGGADEQFF.

V usage is TRBV7-7 and J usage is TRBJ2-5, with a weak D call TRBD2 (6 bases). Germline CDR1 SSHAT, CDR2 FNYEAQ (reference sequence). V was trimmed by 0 bases and J by 5 bases, leaving 13 bases between them. This CDR3 has 15 residues. The chain's CDR3 is CASSLAAGSGETQYF. For the CDR3, the DNA is TGTGCCAGCAGCTTAGCTGCGGGGTCTGGGGAGACCCAGTACTTC.

The chain employs TRBV18 and TRBJ2-1; 7 bases map to TRBD2. Germline CDR1 reads KGHSH; CDR2 reads LQKENI. This CDR3 spans 18 amino acids. The ends lost 3 bases at V and 3 bases at J; junction bases unmatched: 14. DNA of the CDR3: TGTGCCAGCTCACCTAGTAGCGGGCCCCAACGAATCTACAATGAGCAGTTCTTC. This sequence encodes CASSPSSGPQRIYNEQFF.

The rearrangement links TRBV19 to TRBJ1-1, with TRBD1 matching over 7 bases. CDR1 LNHDA and CDR2 SQIVND come from the germline V gene (reference sequence). The CDR3 runs 17 residues. V lost 1 base and J lost 0; bases outside the gene matches: 8. CDR3 protein: CASSIARGPNMNTEAFF. The CDR3 coding sequence is TGTGCCAGTAGTATAGCGAGGGGGCCTAACATGAACACTGAAGCTTTCTTT. Full variable domain (outside the CDR3, taken from reference TRBV19 and TRBJ1-1): DGGITQSPKYLFRKEGQNVTLSCEQNLNHDAMYWYRQDPGQGLRLIYYSQIVNDFQKGDIAEGYSVSREKKESFPLTVTSAQKNPTAFYLCASSIARGPNMNTEAFFGQGTRLTVV.

The genes are TRBV19 and TRBJ1-2; 9 bases agree with TRBD1. The CDR3 length is 16 residues. CDR1 is LNHDA and CDR2 is SQIVND in the germline V gene (reference sequence). V shed 2 bases, J shed 4 bases, and the junction held 8 bases outside the gene matches. The CDR3 region is CASSITSGQGAYGYTF. The CDR3 coding sequence is TGTGCCAGTAGTATAACTTCGGGACAGGGTGCCTATGGCTACACCTTC.

V and J are TRBV18 and TRBJ2-5; no clear D gene. The CDR3 consists of 15 residues. Germline V gene data show CDR1 as KGHSH and CDR2 as LQKENI. Between the trimmed V and J ends, which lost 2 bases and 1 base, there was a span of 11 bases. The CDR3 bases are TGTGCCAGCTCACCAATCTTGGCCACCCAAGAGACCCAGTACTTC. Residues: CASSPILATQETQYF.